The present T cell receptor beta chain was sequenced within a study of blood T cell repertoires in COVID-19. This CDR3 contains 15 residues. Per germline, CDR1 ENHRY and CDR2 SYGVKD. The germline V and J ends were trimmed by 3 bases and 9 bases, with 18 bases remaining between them. The method was immunoSEQ multiplex PCR; TCRdb's version includes in-frame clones alone and lacks a portion of them. The data show around 16,000 clones, about 80% seen once. Sequencing used peripheral blood. The chain couples TRBV10-3 to TRBJ2-1; a possible D gene is TRBD1 (6 bases). This receptor was taken from a man in his 70s with active or convalescent COVID-19. CDR3 sequence reads: CAISEPGQPEVEQFF. CDR3 in DNA: TGTGCCATCAGTGAACCCGGACAGCCGGAGGTTGAGCAGTTCTTC.